Listed below are T cell receptor beta chains from one sample, sequenced in a study of OX40 agonist ivuxolimab in advanced cancers. The assay was immunoSEQ multiplex PCR, and TCRdb's table has in-frame clones only and misses some. Found here are about 150,000 clones, around 94% of them singletons; the top ten hold around 0.31%. The starting material was CD4+ or CD8+ T cells sorted from blood, obtained in a trial of the OX40 agonist ivuxolimab. All receptors derive from an adult with an advanced solid tumor such as melanoma, head and neck, liver or kidney cancer. CDR3s include the opening cysteine and the closing phenylalanine or tryptophan. A D gene is named only where the DNA matches it firmly. A clone size is listed for some rows: how often the clone was seen (once, few, many), or a class if it is expanded.

J: TRBJ2-2
V: TRBV7-6
D: TRBD1
size: NA
DNA: TGTGCCAGCAGCCCACGGCCGGGACAGGGGTTGGACACCGGGGAGCTGTTTTTT
CDR3: CASSPRPGQGLDTGELFF

J: TRBJ2-7
V: TRBV5-1
D: TRBD1
size: NA
DNA: TGCGCCAGCAGCTTGGATGGGACAGCCATGTACGAGCAGTACTTC
CDR3: CASSLDGTAMYEQYF

J: TRBJ2-5
V: TRBV6-1
D: TRBD2
size: NA
DNA: TGTGCCAGCAGTGGACTAGCGGGAGTTTGGGAGACCCAGTACTTC
CDR3: CASSGLAGVWETQYF

J: TRBJ1-3
V: TRBV19
D: NA
size: NA
DNA: TGTGCCAGTAGTATCGGAACACAACCCCTCTCTGGAAACACCATATATTTT
CDR3: CASSIGTQPLSGNTIYF

J: TRBJ2-7
V: TRBV5-1
D: NA
size: NA
DNA: TGCGCCAGCAGCTTGCTCCACAGGGAGGCAGGCGAGCAGTACTTC
CDR3: CASSLLHREAGEQYF

J: TRBJ1-2
V: TRBV30
D: TRBD1
size: NA
DNA: TGTGCCTGGAGTGCCGGACAGGTTCCTGGCTACACCTTC
CDR3: CAWSAGQVPGYTF

J: TRBJ1-5
V: TRBV7-8
D: NA
size: NA
DNA: TGTGCCAGCAGCTTATCTGGTGGAAAGGGTCCCCAGCATTTT
CDR3: CASSLSGGKGPQHF

J: TRBJ2-7
V: TRBV6-6
D: NA
size: NA
DNA: TGTGCCAGCAGACCCATGATGGGATCCTACGAGCAGTACTTC
CDR3: CASRPMMGSYEQYF

J: TRBJ2-1
V: TRBV18
D: NA
size: few
DNA: TGTGCCAGCTCTCCTCTCGGGACGACCTACAATGAGCAGTTCTTC
CDR3: CASSPLGTTYNEQFF

J: TRBJ2-1
V: TRBV28
D: NA
size: NA
DNA: TGTGCCAGCAGGACGGACCTTAGGGAGCAGTTCTTC
CDR3: CASRTDLREQFF

J: TRBJ2-7
V: TRBV4-3
D: NA
size: NA
DNA: TGCGCCAGCAGCCCCACCCCGCGCGGCTTGATGGGGTACGAGCAGTACTTC
CDR3: CASSPTPRGLMGYEQYF

J: TRBJ2-7
V: TRBV7-2
D: TRBD1
size: NA
DNA: TGTGCCAGCAGCTCGGGACAGGGCGTAGGGGAGCAGTACTTC
CDR3: CASSSGQGVGEQYF

J: TRBJ2-1
V: TRBV7-8
D: NA
size: NA
DNA: TGTGCCAGCAGCTCAGGACGGGGGGCTGGCAATGAGCAGTTCTTC
CDR3: CASSSGRGAGNEQFF

J: TRBJ1-5
V: TRBV18
D: NA
size: NA
DNA: TGTGCCAGCTCGGGAGGGGCGTCGGGCAATCAGCCCCAGCATTTT
CDR3: CASSGGASGNQPQHF

J: TRBJ2-1
V: TRBV11-1
D: TRBD2
size: NA
DNA: TGTGCCAGCAGCTTATGGGAACTAGCGGGAGGGTACAATGAGCAGTTCTTC
CDR3: CASSLWELAGGYNEQFF

J: TRBJ2-7
V: TRBV18
D: TRBD2
size: NA
DNA: TGTGCCAGCTCACCCCCTCGCGCGGGAGGCGAGCAGTACTTC
CDR3: CASSPPRAGGEQYF

J: TRBJ1-4
V: TRBV5-1
D: NA
size: NA
DNA: TGCGCCAGCAGCCTAGAGTATGGGGTCGAAAAACTGTTTTTT
CDR3: CASSLEYGVEKLFF

J: TRBJ1-5
V: TRBV9
D: NA
size: NA
DNA: TGTGCCAGCAGCGTAGGGGTGGGGCTCGGCCAGCCCCAGCATTTT
CDR3: CASSVGVGLGQPQHF

J: TRBJ2-7
V: TRBV2
D: NA
size: NA
DNA: TGTGCCAGCAGGAGTCTGTCGCCCACCTCCTACGAGCAGTACTTC
CDR3: CASRSLSPTSYEQYF

J: TRBJ1-2
V: TRBV5-4
D: NA
size: NA
DNA: TGTGCCAGCAGCTTGGCGAATCCCAACTATGGCTACACCTTC
CDR3: CASSLANPNYGYTF

J: TRBJ1-1
V: TRBV6-6
D: NA
size: NA
DNA: TGTGCCAGCAGTTACCTTGGGAGTGAAGCTTTCTTT
CDR3: CASSYLGSEAFF

J: TRBJ2-3
V: TRBV7-6
D: TRBD2
size: NA
DNA: TGTGCCAGCAGCCCGGGGGGTTCGGGGTCCACAGATACGCAGTATTTT
CDR3: CASSPGGSGSTDTQYF

J: TRBJ1-1
V: TRBV6-5
D: NA
size: NA
DNA: TGTGCCAGCAGTTACTTTTCGGGGGCTGAAGCTTTCTTT
CDR3: CASSYFSGAEAFF